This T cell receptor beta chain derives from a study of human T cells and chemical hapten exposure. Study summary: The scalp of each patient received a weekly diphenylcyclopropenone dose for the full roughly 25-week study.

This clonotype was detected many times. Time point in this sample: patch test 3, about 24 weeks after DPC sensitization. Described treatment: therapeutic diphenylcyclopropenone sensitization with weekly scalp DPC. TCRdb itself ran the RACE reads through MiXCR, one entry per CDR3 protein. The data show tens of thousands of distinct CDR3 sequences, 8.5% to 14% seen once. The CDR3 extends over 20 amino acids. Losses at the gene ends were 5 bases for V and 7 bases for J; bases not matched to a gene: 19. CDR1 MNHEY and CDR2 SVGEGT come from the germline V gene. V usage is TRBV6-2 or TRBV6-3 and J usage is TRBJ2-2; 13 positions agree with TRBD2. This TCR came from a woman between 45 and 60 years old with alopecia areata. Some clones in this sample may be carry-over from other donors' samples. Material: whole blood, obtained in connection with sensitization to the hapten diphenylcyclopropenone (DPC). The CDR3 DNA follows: TGTGCCAGCAGTCGATCCGGGACTAGCGGGGCCTGGGGGGTCGGCGGGGAGCTGTTTTTT. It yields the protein CASSRSGTSGAWGVGGELFF.